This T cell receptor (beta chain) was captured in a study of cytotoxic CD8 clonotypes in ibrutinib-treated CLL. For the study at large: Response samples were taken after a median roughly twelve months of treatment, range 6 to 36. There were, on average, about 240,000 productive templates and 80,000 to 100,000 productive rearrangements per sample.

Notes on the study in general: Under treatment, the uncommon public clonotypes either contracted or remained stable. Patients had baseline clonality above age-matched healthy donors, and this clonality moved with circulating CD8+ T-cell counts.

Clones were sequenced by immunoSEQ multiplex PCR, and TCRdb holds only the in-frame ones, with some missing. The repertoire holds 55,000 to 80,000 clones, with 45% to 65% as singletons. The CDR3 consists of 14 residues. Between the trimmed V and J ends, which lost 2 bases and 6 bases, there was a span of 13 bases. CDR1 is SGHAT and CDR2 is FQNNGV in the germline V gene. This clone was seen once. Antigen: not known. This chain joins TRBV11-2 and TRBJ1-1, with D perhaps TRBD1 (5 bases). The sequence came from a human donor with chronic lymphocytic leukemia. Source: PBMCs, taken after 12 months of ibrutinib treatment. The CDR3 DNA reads TGTGCCAGCAGCTTAACCCCCGGGGCGTCTGAAGCTTTCTTT. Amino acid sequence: CASSLTPGASEAFF.